Below, 10 T cell receptor beta chains from the same sample are listed, as sequenced in a study of cytomegalovirus exposure and HLA in healthy donors. PCR amplification relied on 60 Vbeta primers (plus 13 Jbeta primers). Libraries were prepared by immunoSEQ multiplex PCR; TCRdb keeps only in-frame clonotypes and omits some of them. The sample lists under 150,000 clones; over 75% were seen once. The sample taken for sequencing was PBMCs. The receptors were gathered from a boy aged 5-17 years in good health and CMV-seronegative.

This rearrangement joins TRBV11-2 to TRBJ1-2; 7 nucleotides align to TRBD1. Germline values: CDR1 SGHAT, CDR2 FQNNGV. The V and J ends lost 5 bases and 3 bases, in that order; junction bases with no gene match: 6. The CDR3 has 14 amino acids. CDR3 sequence reads: CASSPGTDYYGYTF. CDR3 in DNA: TGTGCCAGCAGCCCCGGGACAGATTACTATGGCTACACCTTC.

The chain has TRBV25-1 and TRBJ2-7, with D unresolved. V lost 2 bases and J 9 bases, leaving 14 bases between the germline ends. Germline CDR1 reads MGHDK; CDR2 reads SYGVNS. The CDR3 sequence is 13 residues long. As DNA, the CDR3 is TGTGCCAGCAGTGAAATTTTTAATTCCAGGCAGTACTTC. This translates into CASSEIFNSRQYF.

V usage is TRBV6-5 and J usage is TRBJ1-5, with D hard to call. V shed 2 bases and J shed 3 bases, with 14 bases lying between them. The CDR3 contains 16 residues. Germline-derived CDR1 and CDR2 are MNHEY and SVGAGI. The CDR3 loop reads CASSYPSPTPNQPQHF. CDR3 DNA: TGTGCCAGCAGTTACCCCAGTCCCACCCCCAATCAGCCCCAGCATTTT.

This sequence joins TRBV10-3 and TRBJ2-7; 8 bases are shared with TRBD1. CDR3 length: 14 residues. Germline-derived CDR1 and CDR2 are ENHRY and SYGVKD. With V trimmed by 3 bases and J by 3 bases, 4 bases remained unmatched. The chain's CDR3 is CAISDSDRDYEQYF. For the CDR3, the DNA is TGTGCCATCAGTGACTCGGACAGGGACTACGAGCAGTACTTC.

This clone was detected once. V and J are TRBV11-3 and TRBJ2-1; no definite D call. This CDR3 is 17 amino acids long. Germline lookup yields CDR1 SGHNT and CDR2 YENEEA. V lost 0 bases, J lost 4 bases, and 16 bases lay in between. The CDR3 here is CASSLDRGSPPYNEQFF. The CDR3 DNA reads TGTGCCAGCAGCTTAGATCGCGGCTCCCCCCCATACAATGAGCAGTTCTTC. Variable domain in full (rest from reference TRBV11-3 and TRBJ2-1): EAGVVQSPRYKIIEKKQPVAFWCNPISGHNTLYWYLQNLGQGPELLIRYENEEAVDDSQLPKDRFSAERLKGVDSTLKIQPAELGDSAVYLCASSLDRGSPPYNEQFFGPGTRLTVL.

This sequence joins TRBV5-6 and TRBJ2-1, with D perhaps TRBD2 (5 bases). The germline gives CDR1 SGHDT, CDR2 YYEEEE. V lost 1 base and J 5 bases, leaving 10 bases between the germline ends. This CDR3 has 14 residues. CDR3 nucleotides: TGTGCCAGCAGCTTGAGCGGACCGAACAATGAGCAGTTCTTC. Translation gives CASSLSGPNNEQFF.

The chain employs TRBV11-1 and TRBJ2-2; 9 bases match TRBD2. This CDR3 contains 16 residues. Trimming removed 4 bases from V and 5 bases from J; junction bases left unmatched: 8. Germline values: CDR1 SGHAT, CDR2 FQDESV (reference sequence). This CDR3 reads CASSCLAGWCTGELFF. The CDR3 DNA is TGTGCCAGCAGCTGTCTAGCGGGGTGGTGTACCGGGGAGCTGTTTTTT. The full variable domain, in which reference TRBV11-1 and TRBJ2-2 provide the parts outside the CDR3, is EAEVAQSPRYKITEKSQAVAFWCDPISGHATLYWYRQILGQGPELLVQFQDESVVDDSQLPKDRFSAERLKGVDSTLKIQPAELGDSAMYLCASSCLAGWCTGELFFGEGSRLTVL.

This chain joins TRBV15 and TRBJ2-3; TRBD2 agrees at 11 bases. Germline CDR1 LNHNV, CDR2 YYDKDF (reference sequence). This CDR3 spans 14 amino acids. J gave up 6 bases and V 5 bases, and 4 bases lay outside the gene matches. In nucleotides, the CDR3 is TGTGCCACCAGCCGACTAGCGGGATTTGATACGCAGTATTTT. This encodes CATSRLAGFDTQYF.

The chain uses TRBV4-1 and TRBJ2-1; possibly TRBD2 for D (6 bases). The CDR3 length is 17 residues. The V gene lost 4 bases and the J gene lost 4 bases, with 20 bases spanning the gap. CDR1 is MGHRA and CDR2 is YSYEKL in the germline V gene. CDR3 nucleotides: TGCGCCAGCAGCCCTGATCCGGTAGGGACTCTGTACAATGAGCAGTTCTTC. Its translation: CASSPDPVGTLYNEQFF.

This sequence joins TRBV5-4 and TRBJ2-7, with 14 bases lining up with TRBD2. J was trimmed by 7 bases and V by 4 bases; bases with no gene match: 10. This CDR3 is 16 amino acids long. The germline V gene has CDR1 SGHNT and CDR2 YYREEE (reference sequence). The CDR3 spells CASSPPGLAGAGEQYF. The CDR3 coding sequence is TGTGCCAGCAGCCCGCCGGGACTAGCGGGAGCGGGGGAGCAGTACTTC.